The next 2 T cell receptor beta chains were all read from a single sample in a study of T cell responses to AZD1222 COVID-19 vaccine. Only in-frame clones appear in the TCRdb table, and some are missing; sequencing was by immunoSEQ multiplex PCR. The sample consists of 150,000 to 200,000 clones, 87% of them appearing once. The specimen was peripheral blood, collected on day 0 of AZD1222 vaccination. These receptors all come from an adult in good health.

The gene calls are TRBV7-9 and TRBJ2-3; D not certain. The germline V and J ends were trimmed by 3 bases and 3 bases, with 4 bases remaining between them. CDR1 is SEHNR, CDR2 FQNEAQ, per germline (reference sequence). CDR3 size: 12 residues. CDR3 in DNA: TGTGCCAGCAGCTTTCCAACAGATACGCAGTATTTT. Protein sequence: CASSFPTDTQYF.

The chain has TRBV10-3 and TRBJ1-1; no definite D call. Trimming stripped 4 bases from V and 1 base from J, with 10 bases between. This CDR3 spans 14 amino acids. Per the germline V gene, CDR1 is ENHRY and CDR2 is SYGVKD. The CDR3 reads CAISGLGRNTEAFF. The CDR3 DNA sequence: TGTGCCATCAGTGGATTGGGTCGGAACACTGAAGCTTTCTTT.